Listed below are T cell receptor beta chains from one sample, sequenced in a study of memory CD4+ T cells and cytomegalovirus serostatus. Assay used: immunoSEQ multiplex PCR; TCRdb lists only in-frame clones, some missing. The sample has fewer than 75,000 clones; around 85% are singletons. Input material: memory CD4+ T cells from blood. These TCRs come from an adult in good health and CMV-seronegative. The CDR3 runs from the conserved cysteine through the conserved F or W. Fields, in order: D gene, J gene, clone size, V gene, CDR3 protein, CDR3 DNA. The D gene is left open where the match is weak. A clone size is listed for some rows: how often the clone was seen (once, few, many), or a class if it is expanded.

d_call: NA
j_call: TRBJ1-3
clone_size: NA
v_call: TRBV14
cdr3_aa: CASSLRDTIYF
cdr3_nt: TGTGCCAGCAGCCTCCGTGACACCATATATTTT

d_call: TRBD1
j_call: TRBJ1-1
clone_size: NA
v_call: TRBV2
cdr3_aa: CASSGRQGWSTEAFF
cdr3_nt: TGTGCCAGCAGCGGCCGACAGGGTTGGTCCACTGAAGCTTTCTTT

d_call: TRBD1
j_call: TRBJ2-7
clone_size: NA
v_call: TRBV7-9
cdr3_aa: CASSWTGGSEQYF
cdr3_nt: TGTGCCAGCAGTTGGACAGGGGGAAGCGAGCAGTACTTC

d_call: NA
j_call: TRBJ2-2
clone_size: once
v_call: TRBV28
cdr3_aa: CASSLRRINTGELFF
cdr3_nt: TGTGCCAGCAGTTTAAGACGGATTAACACCGGGGAGCTGTTTTTT

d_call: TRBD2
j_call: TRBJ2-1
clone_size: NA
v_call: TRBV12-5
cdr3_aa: CASGRTSGKHEQFF
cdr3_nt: TGTGCTAGTGGGCGGACTAGCGGGAAGCATGAGCAGTTCTTC

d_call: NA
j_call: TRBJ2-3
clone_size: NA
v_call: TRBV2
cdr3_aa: CASNGFFTDTQYF
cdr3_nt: TGTGCCAGCAACGGCTTCTTCACAGATACGCAGTATTTT

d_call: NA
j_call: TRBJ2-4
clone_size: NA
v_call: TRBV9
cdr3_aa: CASSVGQFRRSETVNIQYF
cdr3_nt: TGTGCCAGCAGCGTAGGACAGTTTAGGCGGTCCGAAACGGTTAACATTCAGTACTTC

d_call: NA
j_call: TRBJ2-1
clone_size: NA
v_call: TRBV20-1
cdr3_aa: CSARDNEQFF
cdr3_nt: TGCAGTGCTAGAGATAATGAGCAGTTCTTC

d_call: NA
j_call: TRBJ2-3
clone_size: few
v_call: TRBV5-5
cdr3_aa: CASSLGRSGGDTQYF
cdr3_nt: TGTGCCAGCAGCTTGGGGCGGTCTGGCGGGGATACGCAGTATTTT

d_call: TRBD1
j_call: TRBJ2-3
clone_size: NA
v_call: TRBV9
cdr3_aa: CASSRTGGTDTQYF
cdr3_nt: TGTGCCAGCAGCCGAACAGGGGGCACAGATACGCAGTATTTT

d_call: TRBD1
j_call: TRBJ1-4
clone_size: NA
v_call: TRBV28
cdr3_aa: CASSLSGTGDEKLFF
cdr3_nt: TGTGCCAGCAGTTTATCAGGGACAGGGGATGAAAAACTGTTTTTT

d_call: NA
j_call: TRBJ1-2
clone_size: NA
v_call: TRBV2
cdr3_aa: CASSVLGPRGGYTF
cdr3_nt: TGTGCCAGCAGTGTGTTGGGTCCGAGAGGTGGCTACACCTTC

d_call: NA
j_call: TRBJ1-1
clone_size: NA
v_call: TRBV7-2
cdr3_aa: CASSRRGGNTEAFF
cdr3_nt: TGTGCCAGCAGCCGTAGGGGGGGGAACACTGAAGCTTTCTTT

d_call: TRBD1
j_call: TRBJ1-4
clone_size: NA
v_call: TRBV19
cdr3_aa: CATTGGSEKLFF
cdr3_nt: TGTGCCACCACAGGGGGTAGTGAAAAACTGTTTTTT

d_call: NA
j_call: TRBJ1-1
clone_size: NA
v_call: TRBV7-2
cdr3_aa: CASSFYRDTEAFF
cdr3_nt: TGTGCCAGCAGCTTCTACAGGGACACTGAAGCTTTCTTT

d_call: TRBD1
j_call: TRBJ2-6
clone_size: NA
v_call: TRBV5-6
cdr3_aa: CASSPDRVRANVLTF
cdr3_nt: TGTGCCAGCAGCCCGGACAGGGTTAGGGCCAACGTCCTGACTTTC

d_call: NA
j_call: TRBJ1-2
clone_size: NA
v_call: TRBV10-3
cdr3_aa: CAISESRGYTF
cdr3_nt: TGTGCCATCAGTGAGTCGCGGGGCTACACCTTC

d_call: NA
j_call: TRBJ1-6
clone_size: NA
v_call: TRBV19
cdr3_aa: CARVGPSSYNSPLHF
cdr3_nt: TGTGCCAGGGTGGGGCCGAGCTCCTATAATTCACCCCTCCACTTT

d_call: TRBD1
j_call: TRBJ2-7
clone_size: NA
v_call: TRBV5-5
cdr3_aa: CASRSTQDRGEQYF
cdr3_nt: TGTGCCAGCAGGTCCACCCAGGACAGGGGTGAGCAGTACTTC

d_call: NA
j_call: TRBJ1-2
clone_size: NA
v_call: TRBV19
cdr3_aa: CASLRGDYGYTF
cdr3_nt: TGTGCCAGCTTGCGGGGGGACTATGGCTACACCTTC

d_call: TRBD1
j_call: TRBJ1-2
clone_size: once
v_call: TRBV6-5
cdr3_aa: CASSYGGQGGGGYTF
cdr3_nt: TGTGCCAGCAGTTACGGGGGACAGGGCGGAGGTGGCTACACCTTC

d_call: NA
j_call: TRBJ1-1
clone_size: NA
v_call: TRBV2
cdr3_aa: CADNGGGSTEAFF
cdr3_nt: TGTGCCGATAACGGAGGGGGGAGCACTGAAGCTTTCTTT

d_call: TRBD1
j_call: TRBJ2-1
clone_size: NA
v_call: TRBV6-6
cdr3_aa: CASRTGTGGNEQFF
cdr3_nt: TGTGCCAGCAGAACCGGGACAGGGGGCAATGAGCAGTTCTTC

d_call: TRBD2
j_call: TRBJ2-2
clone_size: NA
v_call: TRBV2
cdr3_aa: CASLLGGRWTGELFF
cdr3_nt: TGTGCCAGCCTTCTCGGCGGGAGGTGGACCGGGGAGCTGTTTTTT

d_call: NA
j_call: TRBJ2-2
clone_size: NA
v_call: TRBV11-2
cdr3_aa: CASSLESTGELFF
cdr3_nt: TGTGCCAGCAGCTTAGAGTCAACAGGGGAGCTGTTTTTT

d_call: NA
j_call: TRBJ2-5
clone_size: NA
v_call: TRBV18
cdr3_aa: CASSPRGLETQYF
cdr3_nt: TGTGCCAGCTCACCACGGGGGTTGGAGACCCAGTACTTC

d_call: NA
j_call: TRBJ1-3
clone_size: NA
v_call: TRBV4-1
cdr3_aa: CASSQPGAGNTIYF
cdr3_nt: TGCGCCAGCAGCCAACCCGGGGCGGGAAACACCATATATTTT

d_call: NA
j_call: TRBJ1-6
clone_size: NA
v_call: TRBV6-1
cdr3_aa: CASHNDRNLPLHF
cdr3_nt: TGTGCCAGTCACAATGACAGGAATTTACCCCTCCACTTT

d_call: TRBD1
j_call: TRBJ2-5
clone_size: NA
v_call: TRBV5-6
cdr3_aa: CASSPRGTGEGSQYF
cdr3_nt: TGTGCCAGCAGCCCCAGGGGGACAGGGGAAGGGAGCCAGTACTTC

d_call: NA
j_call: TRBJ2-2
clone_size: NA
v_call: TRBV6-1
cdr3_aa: CASSDLADYTGELFF
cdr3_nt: TGTGCCAGCAGTGATTTAGCGGACTACACCGGGGAGCTGTTTTTT

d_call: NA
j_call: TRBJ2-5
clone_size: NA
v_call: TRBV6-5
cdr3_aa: CASSYTGAWGETQYF
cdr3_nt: TGTGCCAGCAGTTACACGGGGGCATGGGGAGAGACCCAGTACTTC

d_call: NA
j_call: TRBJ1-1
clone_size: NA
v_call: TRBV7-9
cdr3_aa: CASSLVGPGQAEAFF
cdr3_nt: TGTGCCAGCAGCTTAGTGGGACCGGGGCAGGCGGAAGCTTTCTTT

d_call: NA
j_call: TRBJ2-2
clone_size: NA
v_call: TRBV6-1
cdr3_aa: CASSEQPNTGELFF
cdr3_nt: TGTGCCAGCAGTGAACAGCCGAACACCGGGGAGCTGTTTTTT

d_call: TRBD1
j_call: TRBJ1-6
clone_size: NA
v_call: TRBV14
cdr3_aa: CASSARTGGNSPLHF
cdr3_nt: TGTGCCAGCAGCGCCCGGACAGGGGGCAATTCACCCCTCCACTTT

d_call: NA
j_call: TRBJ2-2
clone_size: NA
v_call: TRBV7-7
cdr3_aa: CASSLTGISGELFF
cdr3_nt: TGTGCTAGCAGCTTAACGGGGATATCCGGGGAGCTGTTTTTT

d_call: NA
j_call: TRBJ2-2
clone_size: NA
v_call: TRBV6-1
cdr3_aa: CASGRGDTGELFF
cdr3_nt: TGTGCCAGCGGGCGGGGCGACACCGGGGAGCTGTTTTTT

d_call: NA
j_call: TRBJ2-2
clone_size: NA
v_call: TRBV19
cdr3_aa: CASSFSGNTGELFF
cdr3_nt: TGTGCCAGTAGTTTCAGCGGGAACACCGGGGAGCTGTTTTTT

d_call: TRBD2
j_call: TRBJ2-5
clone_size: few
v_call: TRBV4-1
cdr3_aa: CASRPGLGQETQYF
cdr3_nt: TGCGCCAGCAGACCGGGACTAGGACAAGAGACCCAGTACTTC

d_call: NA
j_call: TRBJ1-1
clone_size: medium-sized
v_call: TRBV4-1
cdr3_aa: CASSQGRENTEAFF
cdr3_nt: TGCGCCAGCAGCCAAGGGAGGGAGAACACTGAAGCTTTCTTT

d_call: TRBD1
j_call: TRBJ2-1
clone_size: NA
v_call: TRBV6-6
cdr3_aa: CASSFPGQGHNEQFF
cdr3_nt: TGTGCCAGCAGTTTCCCGGGACAGGGACACAATGAGCAGTTCTTC

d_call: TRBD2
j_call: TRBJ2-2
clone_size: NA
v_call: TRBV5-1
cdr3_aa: CATKRTSGTGGAGELFF
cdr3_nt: TGCGCCACCAAACGGACTAGCGGTACCGGTGGAGCCGGGGAGCTGTTTTTT